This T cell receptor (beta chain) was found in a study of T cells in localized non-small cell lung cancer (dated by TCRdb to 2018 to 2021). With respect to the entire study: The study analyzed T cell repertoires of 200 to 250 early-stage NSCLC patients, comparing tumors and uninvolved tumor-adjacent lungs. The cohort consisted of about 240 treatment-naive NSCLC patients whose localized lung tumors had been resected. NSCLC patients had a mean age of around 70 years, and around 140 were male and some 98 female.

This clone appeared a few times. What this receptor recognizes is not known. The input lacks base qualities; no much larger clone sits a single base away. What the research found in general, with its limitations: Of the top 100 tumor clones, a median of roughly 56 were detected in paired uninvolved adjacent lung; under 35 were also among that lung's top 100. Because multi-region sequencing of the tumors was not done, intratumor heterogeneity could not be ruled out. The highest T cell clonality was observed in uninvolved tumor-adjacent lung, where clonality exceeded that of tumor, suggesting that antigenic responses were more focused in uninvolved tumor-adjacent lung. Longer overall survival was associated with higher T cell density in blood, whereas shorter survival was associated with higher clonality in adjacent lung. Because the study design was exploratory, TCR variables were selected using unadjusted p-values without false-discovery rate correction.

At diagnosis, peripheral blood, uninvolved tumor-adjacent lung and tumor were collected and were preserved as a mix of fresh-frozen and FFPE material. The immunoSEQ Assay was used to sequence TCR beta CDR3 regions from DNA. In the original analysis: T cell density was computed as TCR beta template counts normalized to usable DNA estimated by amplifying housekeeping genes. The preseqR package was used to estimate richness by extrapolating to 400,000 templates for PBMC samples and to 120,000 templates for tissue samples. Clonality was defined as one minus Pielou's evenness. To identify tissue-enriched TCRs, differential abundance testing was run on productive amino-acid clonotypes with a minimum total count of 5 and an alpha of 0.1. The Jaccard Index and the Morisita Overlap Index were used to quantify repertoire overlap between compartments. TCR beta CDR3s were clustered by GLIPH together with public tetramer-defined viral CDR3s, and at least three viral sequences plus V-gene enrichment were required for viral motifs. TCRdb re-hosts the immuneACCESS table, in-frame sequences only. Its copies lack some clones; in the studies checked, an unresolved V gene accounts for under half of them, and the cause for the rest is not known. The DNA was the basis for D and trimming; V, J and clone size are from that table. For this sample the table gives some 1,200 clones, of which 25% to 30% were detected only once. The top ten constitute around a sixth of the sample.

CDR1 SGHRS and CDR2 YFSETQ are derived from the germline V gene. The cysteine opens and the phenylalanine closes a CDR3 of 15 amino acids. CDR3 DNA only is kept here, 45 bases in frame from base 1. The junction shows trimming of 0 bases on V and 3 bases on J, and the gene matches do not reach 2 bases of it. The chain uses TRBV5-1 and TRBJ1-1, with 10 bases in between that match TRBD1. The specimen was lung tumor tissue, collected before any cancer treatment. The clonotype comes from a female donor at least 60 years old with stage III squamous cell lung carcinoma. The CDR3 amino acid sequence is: CASSLVGTGDTEAFF. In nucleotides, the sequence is TGCGCCAGCAGCTTGGTAGGGACAGGGGACACTGAAGCTTTCTTT.